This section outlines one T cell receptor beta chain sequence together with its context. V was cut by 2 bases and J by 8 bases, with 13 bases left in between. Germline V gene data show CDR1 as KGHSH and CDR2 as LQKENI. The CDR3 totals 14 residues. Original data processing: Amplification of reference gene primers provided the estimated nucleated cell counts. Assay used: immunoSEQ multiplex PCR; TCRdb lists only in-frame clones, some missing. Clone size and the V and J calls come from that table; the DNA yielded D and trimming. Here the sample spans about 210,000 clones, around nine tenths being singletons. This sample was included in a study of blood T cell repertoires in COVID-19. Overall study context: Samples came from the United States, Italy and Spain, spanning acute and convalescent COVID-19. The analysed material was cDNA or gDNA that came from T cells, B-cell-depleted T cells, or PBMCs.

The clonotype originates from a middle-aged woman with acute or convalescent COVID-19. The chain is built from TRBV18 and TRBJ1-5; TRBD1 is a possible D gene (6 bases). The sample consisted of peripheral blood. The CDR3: CASSPTIGGEPQHF. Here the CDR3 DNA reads TGTGCCAGCTCACCAACAATTGGGGGCGAGCCCCAGCATTTT.